This T cell receptor (beta chain) was captured by sequencing in a study of cytomegalovirus exposure and HLA in healthy donors (dated by TCRdb to the late 2010s). About the full investigation: An earlier analysis of around 600 of the donors reported about 250 Gb of sequence data and some 120 million unique TCR beta sequences from 150 million to 200 million T cells. An early release that covered approximately 600 HLA-typed donors contained around 300 gigabases of sequencing data and approximately 85 million unique TCR sequences. The genetic ancestry cluster associated with self-reported Caucasian donors included over 65% of the roughly 410 genotyped donors. The study was designed to test whether signatures of past pathogen exposure could be identified by cataloging public T cell receptors. Using immunosequencing, the study profiled T cell repertoires from about 610 subjects and related those repertoires to cytomegalovirus serostatus. A separate validation cohort of roughly 120 different subjects was used in addition to the approximately 700-subject first cohort. To predict cytomegalovirus infection status, the study brought together high-throughput TCR immunosequencing, statistical association of individual TCRs with disease status, and machine learning. A later analysis re-analyzed previously published TCR beta repertoires from roughly 600 donors and added high-resolution HLA genotyping to study TCR occurrence patterns. Rather than using new phenotypic data, the later analysis identified candidate immune exposures from TCR beta sequences and from how often those sequences occurred across donors. An earlier analysis of 587 of the donors applied high-throughput TCR beta sequencing to assess whether each TCR beta V gene segment acted as functional or pseudogenic. Donor age, sex, ethnicity and CMV serostatus were compiled alongside the repertoire data. In a later genetic analysis, genome-wide SNP genotypes for 398 of the 666 donors were used, and that subset was treated as a discovery cohort. All discovery cohort repertoires had been generated on a single sequencing platform. Both class I and class II loci were covered by HLA typing, at four-digit resolution. The number of donors typed differed by locus, with roughly 620-630 for A, B, C, DRB1 and DQB1, approximately 500 for DQA1, over 600 for DPA1, and approximately 470 for DPB1. A handful of DR-DQ haplotypes were handled as single units for association and clustering because linkage in the cohort was strong. Across 300 to 400 genotyped donors of the cohort, an average of roughly 250,000 unique TCR beta nucleotide sequences per donor were sequenced, and 15% to 20% of those sequences were non-productive. Results the study describes overall, beyond this receptor: The only immune exposure information available for the cohort was CMV serostatus. The study listed approximately 160 TCR beta chains as associated with cytomegalovirus. A later analysis associated roughly 17,000 TCR beta sequences with specific HLA alleles at a false discovery rate of 0.05. This cohort had only TCR beta chains sequenced, and the lack of alpha or paired-chain data limited which features could be detected. Compared with the 666-donor mean, donors in an Asian-associated ancestry cluster had fewer N-insertions in productive TCRs, according to a later genetic analysis. Sequencing depth was assumed to be roughly uniform across donors in the presence/absence analyses, though that assumption may not hold. In a later analysis, HLA-associated TCR beta chains were found to be more clonally expanded and to have lower generation probabilities than equally common non-associated chains. A later analysis reported that several top co-occurrence clusters appeared linked to parvovirus B19, influenza, CMV and Epstein-Barr virus. When HLA alleles, especially DR and DQ, strongly co-occurred, attributing TCR associations to individual alleles was difficult. Because counts were too low, approximately 18 rarely observed V segments, including chromosome 9 orphons, were excluded from the earlier analysis of 587 of the donors. A cluster of highly shared sequence variants was judged likely to be a technical artifact of the sequencing pipeline. Most CMV-associated TCR beta chains appeared to be HLA-restricted in a later analysis, and the HLA associations seemed to be driven largely by CMV exposure. It was suggested by the authors that the approach could potentially be generalized to other disease states and immunological phenotypes. A further reported finding was that TCR beta sequences accurately predicted the HLA-A and HLA-B alleles for most subjects in the first cohort. In vitro tests confirmed that a few of the cytomegalovirus-associated TCR beta chains recognize cytomegalovirus antigens. While some public TCRs were present in many individuals, most TCR sequences turned up only very rarely across donors. Linkage disequilibrium might explain the correlated functional status among segregating V segments, but an unknown experimental factor could not be excluded. In a later analysis, the rate of TCR association differed among HLA loci, with DRB1 alleles having the most associated TCRs and HLA-C alleles having the fewest. Because the 87-base-pair reads could not distinguish some IMGT-functional V segments, including TRBV6-2 and TRBV6-3, those segments were excluded. V-gene and J-gene trimming of TCR beta chains was associated with a missense DCLRE1C variant in a later genetic analysis, and the association was replicated in an independent cohort. The classifier was reported to diagnose cytomegalovirus status with high specificity and sensitivity in both the original cohort and the validation cohort. Because HLA typing was unavailable for some donors at each locus, only the typed subset was used in association tests. An earlier analysis of around 600 of the donors showed that most TCR beta V segments appeared in productive rearrangements either about 87% or about 30% of the time, which broadly matched IMGT annotations.

Remarks on this clone: The clone's antigen remains unknown. No much larger clone exists at a distance of one base, and base qualities are not known.

Via the germline V gene, CDR1 is SGHNT and CDR2 YENEEA. V is trimmed back by 0 bases and J by 1 base, and the junction contains 8 bases that no gene match accounts for. The CDR3 has 17 amino acids, counting the end cysteine and phenylalanine. The retained sequence is limited to the CDR3, 51 bases, with the frame set at the first base. Library generation was performed with the immunoSEQ multiplex PCR assay. For the multiplex PCR, a mixture combining 60 forward primers for TCR Vbeta segments and 13 reverse primers for TCR Jbeta segments was used. The CDR3 region of rearranged TCR beta genes was amplified from genomic DNA with a multiplex PCR assay. The Illumina HiSeq System was used to sequence the amplified TCR beta libraries as 87-base-pair reads. The source study handled its data this way. In a later analysis, roughly 80 million unique TCR beta chains were counted across the roughly 670 repertoires, and roughly 11 million of these chains were shared by at least two donors. A nearest-neighbor algorithm error-corrected the raw reads and collapsed the reads into unique sequences, merging closely related sequences to remove PCR and sequencing errors. Alignment of CDR3 sequences to IMGT reference sequences was used to assign V, D and J gene segments. For a sequence to be retained, a match of at least six nucleotides was required to both a V gene segment and a J gene segment. Rearrangements were classified as productive when the CDR3 lacked stop codons and remained in frame with V and J, and all other rearrangements were classified as non-productive. CDR3 was defined by IMGT convention, running from the second conserved V-encoded cysteine to the conserved J-encoded phenylalanine. In an earlier analysis of around 540 of the donors, sequences lacking an unambiguous match to a single V gene segment were excluded. In an earlier analysis of around 600 of the donors, V segments were called functional above 56.7% productive rearrangements and were called segregating when the between-donor standard deviation exceeded 5%. A statistical classification framework was developed to diagnose cytomegalovirus status using the catalog of TCR beta chain sequences. A later analysis assigned V and J genes by comparing TCR nucleotide sequences with IMGT/GENE-DB human TR gene sequences. Using the TCRdist pipeline, a later analysis assigned CDR3 sequences along with most-parsimonious VDJ recombination scenarios. In a later analysis, every TCR beta chain was defined by the combination of its CDR3 amino acid sequence and its V-gene family, and reads without a unique V-gene family were dropped. A later analysis removed 550 to 700 highly shared, low-generation-probability nucleotide sequences to deal with suspected cross-contamination and a sequencing artifact. In a later analysis, a clonal expansion index was calculated for each public chain from normalized within-repertoire ranks of inferred template counts. In a later analysis, generation probabilities were computed using a VDJ recombination model fitted to out-of-frame rearrangements, and the results were checked against IGoR. In a later analysis, TCR-TCR, TCR-HLA and TCR-CMV co-occurrence was scored with hypergeometric tests, and a repertoire-size bias correction was applied to TCR pairs. To estimate false discovery rates, a later analysis permuted the HLA or CMV assignments 20 times. A later analysis grouped co-occurring TCRs with DBSCAN, adding TCRdist sequence similarity when clustering within HLA-allele-positive subsets. Co-occurrence clustering excluded repertoires with fewer than 30,000 or more than 120,000 public chains, plus five with anomalous nucleotide sharing. Held by TCRdb, this immuneACCESS table contains in-frame sequences only and omits some clones. Under half of the omission traces to an unresolved V gene where checked; the cause of the rest is unknown. V and J calls and clone size come straight from that table; D and trimming were deduced from the DNA. The sample table shows about 190,000 clones, and 70% to 85% are seen once. 3.4% of the sample is taken by the ten largest.

The cohort consisted of fewer than 700 healthy bone marrow donors. All cohort members were sampled while nominally healthy, although unrecorded immune exposures were likely present. The donor tested CMV seropositive, placing the donor among the roughly 300 seropositive members of the cohort. A peripheral blood sample was provided by each donor, and peripheral blood mononuclear cells were used for TCR beta sequencing. Genomic DNA was extracted from the blood cell samples with the Qiagen DNeasy Blood Extraction Kit. Sequencing was carried out using PBMCs. The chain employs TRBV11-3 and TRBJ2-7, with 8 bases aligning to TRBD1. The clonotype comes from a man in his forties in good health and CMV-seropositive. CDR3 region: CASSLDCPGGQSYEQYF. The nucleotides read TGTGCCAGCAGCTTAGATTGTCCAGGGGGCCAGTCCTACGAGCAGTACTTC.